One and the same sample provided the 3 T cell receptor beta chains below, sequenced in a study of vaccination effects on CD4 cells after COVID-19. Sequencing used immunoSEQ multiplex PCR; TCRdb keeps in-frame clones, though not all of them. Among 20,000 or so clones listed, around 70% were seen once. With the ViraFEST assay, the study expanded antigen-specific CD4+ T cells using viral peptide pools, then sequenced them. Subsequent to a culture period of around eleven days, CD4+ T cells were isolated. The person was diagnosed with PCR-confirmed SARS-CoV-2 infection between March and December 2020. No antigen has been identified for these receptors. The sample consisted of CD4+ T cells from PBMCs cultured with SARS-CoV-2 spike peptides, taken before COVID-19 vaccination. Receptors were obtained from a human donor who had a prior SARS-CoV-2 infection.

V is TRBV28 and J is TRBJ1-6, with 7 nucleotides matching TRBD1. Germline V CDR1 and CDR2: MDHEN, SYDVKM. J was trimmed by 9 bases and V by 5 bases; bases with no gene match: 10. The CDR3 loop spans 15 amino acids. The CDR3 region is CASSAYDRVGSPLHF. The CDR3 DNA reads as TGTGCCAGCAGTGCCTATGACAGGGTCGGTTCACCCCTCCACTTT.

The V call is TRBV7-9, the J call TRBJ1-2, with D perhaps TRBD1 (6 bases). CDR1 is SEHNR and CDR2 is FQNEAQ in the germline V gene (reference sequence). Trimming left V 6 bases short and J 5 bases short, with 16 bases between. The length of the CDR3 is 14 residues. The CDR3 DNA reads TGTGCCAGCAGTCGAATGGGGGCTTCATATGGCTACACCTTC. Protein: CASSRMGASYGYTF.

The CDR3 sequence is CASSQTSWQETQYF. CDR3 coding DNA: TGTGCCAGCAGCCAGACTTCGTGGCAAGAGACCCAGTACTTC. The chain uses TRBV6-5 and TRBJ2-5; D remains unclear. The germline V gene has CDR1 MNHEY and CDR2 SVGAGI. Trimming shortened V by 6 bases and J by 2 bases, and 13 bases separated the two germline ends. The CDR3 extends over 14 amino acids.